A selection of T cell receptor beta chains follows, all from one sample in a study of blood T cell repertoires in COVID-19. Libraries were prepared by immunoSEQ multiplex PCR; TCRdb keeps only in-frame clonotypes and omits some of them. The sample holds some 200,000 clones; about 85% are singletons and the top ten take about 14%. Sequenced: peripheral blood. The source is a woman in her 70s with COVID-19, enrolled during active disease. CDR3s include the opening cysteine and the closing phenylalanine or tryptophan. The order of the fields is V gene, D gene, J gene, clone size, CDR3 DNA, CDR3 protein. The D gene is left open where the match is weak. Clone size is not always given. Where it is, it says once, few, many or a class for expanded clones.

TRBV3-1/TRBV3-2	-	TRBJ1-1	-	TGTGCCAGCAGCCAAGGGGCAGGGGTGGACACTGAAGCTTTCTTT	CASSQGAGVDTEAFF
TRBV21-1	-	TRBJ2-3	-	TGTGCCAGCAGCAAAGTCGGTAAGGAGGGTTGCGCAGATACGCAGTATTTT	CASSKVGKEGCADTQYF
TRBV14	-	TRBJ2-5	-	TGTGCCAGCAGCCAAGACCCTTGGGGGGCACCGGGGGGAGAGACCCAGTACTTC	CASSQDPWGAPGGETQYF
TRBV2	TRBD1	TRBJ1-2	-	TGTGCCAGCCGAATCGGACAGGGAAGGTACTATGGCTACACCTTC	CASRIGQGRYYGYTF
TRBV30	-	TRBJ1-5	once	TGTGCCTGGAGTGTACGGGGGTACGGACAGCCCCAGCATTTT	CAWSVRGYGQPQHF
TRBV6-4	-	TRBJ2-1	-	TGTGCCGGCTCCCAAGCGGTGACCTACAATGAGCAGTTCTTC	CAGSQAVTYNEQFF
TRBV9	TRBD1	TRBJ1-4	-	TGTGCCAGCAGCGCTGGAGGGGGACAGGGAGGTGAAAAACTGTTTTTT	CASSAGGGQGGEKLFF
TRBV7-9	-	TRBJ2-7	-	TGTGCCAGCAGCCCGGGAGCCCCAGACTACGAGCAGTACTTC	CASSPGAPDYEQYF
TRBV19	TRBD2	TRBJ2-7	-	TGTGCCAGCCGGACTAGCGGGAGGGGGGGAATCTACGAGCAGTACTTC	CASRTSGRGGIYEQYF
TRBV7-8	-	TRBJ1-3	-	TGTGCCAGCAGCTTAGACAGGGCTGGAAACACCATATATTTT	CASSLDRAGNTIYF
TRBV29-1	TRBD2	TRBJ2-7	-	TGCAGCGTTGCGGGCGGGGGAGTGGAGCAGTACTTC	CSVAGGGVEQYF
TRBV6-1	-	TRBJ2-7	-	TGTGCCAGCAGTGAATTCGGCAGGGGAACATACGAGCAGTACTTC	CASSEFGRGTYEQYF
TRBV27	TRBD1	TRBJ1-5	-	TGTGCCAGCAGTGGACAGGGGTTCAATCAGCCCCAGCATTTT	CASSGQGFNQPQHF
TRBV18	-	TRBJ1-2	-	TGTGCCAGCTCACCCCAGGGGCTAGACTATGGCTACACCTTC	CASSPQGLDYGYTF
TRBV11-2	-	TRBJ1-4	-	TGTGCCAGCAGCACCCTAGGCCCCCTCTCGGGAAAACTGTTTTTT	CASSTLGPLSGKLFF
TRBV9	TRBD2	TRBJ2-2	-	TGTGCCAGCAGTCGGGCGGGAGGAGGGACCGGGGAGCTGTTTTTT	CASSRAGGGTGELFF
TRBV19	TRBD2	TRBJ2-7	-	TGTGCCAGTAGTACAATACTAGCGGGAGTGGGTGAGCAGTACTTC	CASSTILAGVGEQYF
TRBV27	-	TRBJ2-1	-	TGTGCCAGCAGTTCGCCAACGGCGGAAGACTCCTACAATGAGCAGTTCTTC	CASSSPTAEDSYNEQFF